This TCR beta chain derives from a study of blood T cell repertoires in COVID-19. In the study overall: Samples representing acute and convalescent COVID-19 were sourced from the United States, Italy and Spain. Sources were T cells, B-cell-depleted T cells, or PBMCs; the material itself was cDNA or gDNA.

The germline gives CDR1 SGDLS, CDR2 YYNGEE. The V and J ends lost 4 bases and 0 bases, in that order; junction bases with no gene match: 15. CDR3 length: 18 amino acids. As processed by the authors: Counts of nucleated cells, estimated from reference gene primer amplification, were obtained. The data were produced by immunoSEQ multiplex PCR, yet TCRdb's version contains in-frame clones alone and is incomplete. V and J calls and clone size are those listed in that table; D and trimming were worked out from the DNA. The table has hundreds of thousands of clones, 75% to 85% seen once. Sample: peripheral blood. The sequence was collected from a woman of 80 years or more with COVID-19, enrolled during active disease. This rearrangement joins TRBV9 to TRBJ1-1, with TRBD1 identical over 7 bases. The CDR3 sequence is CASSPRDSQIMMNTEAFF. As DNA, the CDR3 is TGTGCCAGCAGCCCTCGGGACAGCCAAATAATGATGAACACTGAAGCTTTCTTT.